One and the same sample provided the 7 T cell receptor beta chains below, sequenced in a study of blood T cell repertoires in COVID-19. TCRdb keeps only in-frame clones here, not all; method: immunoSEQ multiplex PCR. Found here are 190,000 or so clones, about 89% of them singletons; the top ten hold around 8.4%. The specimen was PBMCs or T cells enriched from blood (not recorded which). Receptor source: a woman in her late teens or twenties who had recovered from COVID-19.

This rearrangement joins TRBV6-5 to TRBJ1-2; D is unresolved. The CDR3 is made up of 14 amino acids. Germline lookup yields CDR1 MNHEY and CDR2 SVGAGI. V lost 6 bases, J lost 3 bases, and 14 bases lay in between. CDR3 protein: CASRMLGGDYGYTF. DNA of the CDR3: TGTGCCAGCAGAATGCTAGGCGGGGACTATGGCTACACCTTC.

CDR3 in DNA: TGCGCCAGCAGCTCCTGGGACAGCTTGAACACTGAAGCTTTCTTT. As protein: CASSSWDSLNTEAFF. V gene TRBV5-1 combines with J gene TRBJ1-1; 7 nucleotides agree with TRBD1. Germline lookup yields CDR1 SGHRS and CDR2 YFSETQ. The CDR3 extends over 15 amino acids. The V segment lost 3 bases and the J segment 0 bases; nucleotides outside the gene matches: 5.

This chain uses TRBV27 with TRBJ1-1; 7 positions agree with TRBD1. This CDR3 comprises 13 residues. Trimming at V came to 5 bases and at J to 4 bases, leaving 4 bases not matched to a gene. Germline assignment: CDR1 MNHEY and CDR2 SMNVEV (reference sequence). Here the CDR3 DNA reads TGTGCCAGCAGTGACAGGGCTTTCACTGAAGCTTTCTTT. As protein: CASSDRAFTEAFF.

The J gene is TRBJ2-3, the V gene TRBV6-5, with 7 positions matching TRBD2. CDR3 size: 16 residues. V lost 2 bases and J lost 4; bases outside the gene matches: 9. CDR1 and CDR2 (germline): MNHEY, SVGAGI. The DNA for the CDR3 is TGTGCCAGCAGTTACCTTGCCGGGACTACGGCAGATACGCAGTATTTT. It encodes CASSYLAGTTADTQYF.

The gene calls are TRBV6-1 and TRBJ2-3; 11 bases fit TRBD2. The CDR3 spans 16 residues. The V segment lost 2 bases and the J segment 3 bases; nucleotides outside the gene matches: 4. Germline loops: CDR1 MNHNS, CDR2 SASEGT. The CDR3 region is CASSEYTSGGTDTQYF. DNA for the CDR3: TGTGCCAGCAGTGAATACACTAGCGGGGGAACAGATACGCAGTATTTT.

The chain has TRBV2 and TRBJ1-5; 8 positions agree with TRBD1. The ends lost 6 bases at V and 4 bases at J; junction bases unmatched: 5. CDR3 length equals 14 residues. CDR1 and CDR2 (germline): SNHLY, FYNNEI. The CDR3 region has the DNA TGTGCCAGCAGGGACAGGGTTGGTAATCAGCCCCAGCATTTT. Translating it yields CASRDRVGNQPQHF.

DNA for the CDR3: TGTGCCAGTAGTATTGGACTCCGCAATCAGCCCCAGCATTTT. Its protein is CASSIGLRNQPQHF. The V and J genes are TRBV19 and TRBJ1-5; D gene ambiguous. Germline assignment: CDR1 LNHDA and CDR2 SQIVND (reference sequence). The ends were cut back, 3 bases at V and 2 bases at J, with 8 bases in the middle. The CDR3 extends over 14 amino acids.